This T cell receptor beta chain was captured in a study of T cells in Graves' hyperthyroidism and ophthalmopathy. Stable hyperthyroidism: no ophthalmopathy progression over 18 months of follow-up. Diagnosis of hyperthyroidism was new in patients aged 18 to 65, and its duration was under 2 months. This clonotype was counted at least ten times. Its antigen is not identified. Germline CDR1 and CDR2: MDHEN and SYDVKM. This CDR3 has 15 residues. Trimming cost V 4 bases and J 8 bases; bases outside gene matches: 8. TCR beta CDR3 sequences were amplified from RNA transcripts. The HTBI primer set drove a first-round RT-PCR of the TCR CDR3. TCRdb redid the calling of the multiplex PCR reads with MiXCR, one entry per CDR3 protein. The sample lists about 690,000 distinct CDR3 sequences; approximately 15% were seen once. Study-level points and caveats: Blood held most thyroid clonotypes expanded above 0.001 frequency.

Material: blood. V is TRBV28 and J is TRBJ2-1; 10 nucleotides agree with TRBD2. The sequence was collected from a man in his fifties with Graves' hyperthyroidism. The CDR3 spells CASSYEREGRDEQFF. CDR3 DNA sequence: TGTGCCAGCAGTTACGAGCGGGAGGGCCGAGATGAGCAGTTCTTC. The full variable domain, completed using reference TRBV28 and TRBJ2-1, is DVKVTQSSRYLVKRTGEKVFLECVQDMDHENMFWYRQDPGLGLRLIYFSYDVKMKEKGDIPEGYSVSREKKERFSLILESASTNQTSMYLCASSYEREGRDEQFFGPGTRLTVL.